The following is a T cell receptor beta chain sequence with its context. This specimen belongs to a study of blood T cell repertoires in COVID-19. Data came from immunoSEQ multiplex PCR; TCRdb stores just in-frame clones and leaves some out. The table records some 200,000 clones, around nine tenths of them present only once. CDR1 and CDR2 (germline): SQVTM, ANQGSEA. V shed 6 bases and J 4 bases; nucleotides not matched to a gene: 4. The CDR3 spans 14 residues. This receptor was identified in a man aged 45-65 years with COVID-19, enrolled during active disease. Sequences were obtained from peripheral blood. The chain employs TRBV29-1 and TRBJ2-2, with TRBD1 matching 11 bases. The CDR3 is CSVRDRGGTGELFF. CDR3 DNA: TGCAGCGTCCGGGACAGGGGGGGCACCGGGGAGCTGTTTTTT.